The present entry profiles one T cell receptor (beta chain) with its context. The data were taken from a study of T cell changes during pregnancy in multiple sclerosis. The CDR3 has 16 amino acids. The J segment lost 0 bases and the V segment lost 5 bases, leaving 7 bases of the junction unmatched. From germline, CDR1 is SNHLY and CDR2 FYNNEI. Clones were read by immunoSEQ multiplex PCR, and TCRdb kept only the in-frame ones, dropping some. The sample lists approximately 52,000 clones, approximately 92% occurring once. The clonotype comes from a female donor with multiple sclerosis, enrolled in a pregnancy study. This material consisted of CD4+ T cells from peripheral blood mononuclear cells, taken in the third trimester of pregnancy. The J gene is TRBJ2-5, the V gene TRBV2; 9 bases agree with TRBD1. The CDR3 protein is CASSRDRVGYQETQYF. As DNA, the CDR3 is TGTGCCAGCAGTCGGGACAGGGTGGGGTACCAAGAGACCCAGTACTTC.